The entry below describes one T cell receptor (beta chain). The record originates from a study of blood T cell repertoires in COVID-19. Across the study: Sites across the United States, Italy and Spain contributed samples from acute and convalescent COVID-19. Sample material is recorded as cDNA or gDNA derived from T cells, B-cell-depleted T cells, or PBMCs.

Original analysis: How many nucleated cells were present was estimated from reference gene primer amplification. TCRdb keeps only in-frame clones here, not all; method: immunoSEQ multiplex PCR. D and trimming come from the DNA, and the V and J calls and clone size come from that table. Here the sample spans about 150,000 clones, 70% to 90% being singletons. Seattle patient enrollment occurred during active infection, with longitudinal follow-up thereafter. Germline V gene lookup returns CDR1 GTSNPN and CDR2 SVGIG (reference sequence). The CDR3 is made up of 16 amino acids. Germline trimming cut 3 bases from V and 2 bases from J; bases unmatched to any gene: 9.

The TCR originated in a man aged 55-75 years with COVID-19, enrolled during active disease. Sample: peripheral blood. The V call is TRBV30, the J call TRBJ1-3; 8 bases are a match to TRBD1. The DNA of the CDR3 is TGTGCCTGGAGACCAATGGACAGGGTCGCTGGAAACACCATATATTTT. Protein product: CAWRPMDRVAGNTIYF.